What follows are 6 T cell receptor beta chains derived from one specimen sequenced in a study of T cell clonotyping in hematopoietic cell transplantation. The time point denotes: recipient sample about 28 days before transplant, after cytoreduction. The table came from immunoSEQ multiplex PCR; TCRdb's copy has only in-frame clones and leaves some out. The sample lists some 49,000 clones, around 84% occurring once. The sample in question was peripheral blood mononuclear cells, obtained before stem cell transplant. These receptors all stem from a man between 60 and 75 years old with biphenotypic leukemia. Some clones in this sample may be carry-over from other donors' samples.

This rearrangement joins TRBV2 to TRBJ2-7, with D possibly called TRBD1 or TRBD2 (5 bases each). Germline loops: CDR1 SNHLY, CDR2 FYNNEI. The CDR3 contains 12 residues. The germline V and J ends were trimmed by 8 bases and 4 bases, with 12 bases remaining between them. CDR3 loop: CASRFGGYEQYF. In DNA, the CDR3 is TGTGCCAGCCGGTTTGGGGGATACGAGCAGTACTTC.

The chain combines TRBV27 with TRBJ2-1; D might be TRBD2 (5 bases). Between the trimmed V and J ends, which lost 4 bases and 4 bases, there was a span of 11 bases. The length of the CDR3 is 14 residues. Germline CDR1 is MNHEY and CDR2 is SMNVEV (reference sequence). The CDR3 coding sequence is TGTGCCAGCAGTTCTCCCCAGCGGTACAATGAGCAGTTCTTC. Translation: CASSSPQRYNEQFF.

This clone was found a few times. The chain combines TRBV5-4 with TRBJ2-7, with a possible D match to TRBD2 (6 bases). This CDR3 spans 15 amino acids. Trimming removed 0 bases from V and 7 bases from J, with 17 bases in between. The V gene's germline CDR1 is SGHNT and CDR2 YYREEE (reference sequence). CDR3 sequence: CASSLGAGLVGEQYF. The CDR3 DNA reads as TGTGCCAGCAGCTTGGGGGCGGGACTCGTGGGGGAGCAGTACTTC.

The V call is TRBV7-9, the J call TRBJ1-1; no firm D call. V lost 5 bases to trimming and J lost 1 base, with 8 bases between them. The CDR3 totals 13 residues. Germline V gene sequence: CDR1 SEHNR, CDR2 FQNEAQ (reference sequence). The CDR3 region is CASSPGQNTEAFF. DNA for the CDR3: TGTGCCAGCAGCCCAGGCCAGAACACTGAAGCTTTCTTT. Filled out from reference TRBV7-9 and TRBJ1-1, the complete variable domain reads DTGVSQNPRHKITKRGQNVTFRCDPISEHNRLYWYRQTLGQGPEFLTYFQNEAQLEKSRLLSDRFSAERPKGSFSTLEIQRTEQGDSAMYLCASSPGQNTEAFFGQGTRLTVV.

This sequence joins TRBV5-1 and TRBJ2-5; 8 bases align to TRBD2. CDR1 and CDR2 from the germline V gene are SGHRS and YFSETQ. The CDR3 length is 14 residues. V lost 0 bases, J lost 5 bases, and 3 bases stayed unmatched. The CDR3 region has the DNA TGCGCCAGCAGCTTGGCACTAGCGGATGAGACCCAGTACTTC. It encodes CASSLALADETQYF. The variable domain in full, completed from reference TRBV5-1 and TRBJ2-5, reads KAGVTQTPRYLIKTRGQQVTLSCSPISGHRSVSWYQQTPGQGLQFLFEYFSETQRNKGNFPGRFSGRQFSNSRSEMNVSTLELGDSALYLCASSLALADETQYFGPGTRLLVL.

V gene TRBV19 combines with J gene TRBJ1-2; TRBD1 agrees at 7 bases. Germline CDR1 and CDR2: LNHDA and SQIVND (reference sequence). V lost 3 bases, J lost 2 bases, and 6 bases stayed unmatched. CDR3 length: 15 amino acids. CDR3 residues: CASSMGSDRNYGYTF. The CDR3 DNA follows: TGTGCCAGTAGTATGGGGTCGGACAGGAACTATGGCTACACCTTC.